Listed here are 25 T cell receptor beta chains from one sample, sequenced in a study of tissue T cells after allogeneic stem cell transplantation. Assay used: immunoSEQ multiplex PCR; TCRdb lists only in-frame clones, some missing. Of about 4,400 clones listed, roughly half are singletons. Documented time point: mouse harvest day 7 after allogeneic transplant. The graft held 10^6 splenic CD5+ T cells and 10^7 T-cell-depleted bone marrow cells. What was sequenced was lymph node tissue. All receptors derive from a female BALB/c mouse given C57BL/6 T cells with graft-versus-host disease after an allogeneic hematopoietic cell transplant.

This clone was seen a few times. Gene names are the mouse ones. The read finishes 1 residue shy of the CDR3 end, and the germline J gene is used to complete it. This chain connects TRBV14 to TRBJ1-1, with D perhaps TRBD1 (6 bases). Germline V gives CDR1 SGHDT, CDR2 FRDEAV. The CDR3 length is 12 residues. Trimming removed 6 bases from V and 3 bases from J, with 9 bases in between. CDR3 sequence: CASTGTHTEVFF. The DNA read from the CDR3 is TGTGCCAGCACAGGGACACACACAGAAGTCTTC. Supplemented by reference TRBV14 and TRBJ1-1, the full variable domain reads EAGVTQSPRYAVLQEGQAVSFWCDPISGHDTLYWYQQPRDQGPQLLVYFRDEAVIDNSQLPSDRFSAVRPKGTNSTLKIQSAKQGDTATYLCASTGTHTEVFFGKGTRLTVV.

Concerning this clone: These gene names are mouse names. Read data end 1 residue before the CDR3 end; the end is taken from the germline J gene. The chain employs TRBV5 and TRBJ2-1, with unresolved D. This CDR3 is built from 12 residues. The V gene lost 4 bases and the J gene lost 5 bases, with 6 bases spanning the gap. Germline V CDR1 and CDR2: LGHNA, YNLKQL (reference sequence). The covered CDR3 bases are TGTGCCAGCAGCCCCCAGGATGCTGAGCAGTTC. Amino acids: CASSPQDAEQF. The CDR3, in full, reads CASSPQDAEQFF.

Turning to this clone: The genes are named according to mouse. The read ends 1 residue early relative to the CDR3; the germline J gene fills the gap. The chain recombines TRBV5 with TRBJ2-2, with a possible D match to TRBD1 (5 bases). Germline lookup yields CDR1 LGHNA and CDR2 YNLKQL (reference sequence). The CDR3 runs 14 residues. Trimming stripped 0 bases from V and 3 bases from J, with 5 bases between. The sequenced CDR3 bases are TGTGCCAGCAGCCAAGACAGGGACACCGGGCAGCTCTAC. This gives the protein CASSQDRDTGQLY. The CDR3 as a whole reads CASSQDRDTGQLYF.

As to this clone: Mouse gene names and germline throughout. The read stops 1 residue short of the end of the CDR3; the missing end is completed from the germline J gene. The chain employs TRBV3 and TRBJ2-5; D is unclear. The V end was cut by 1 base, the J end by 2 bases, with 7 bases between. CDR3 length: 14 residues. The V gene's germline CDR1 is SNHLY and CDR2 FYNGKV (reference sequence). CDR3 residues: CASSLGARQDTQYF. The part of the CDR3 DNA that was read is TGTGCCAGCAGCTTAGGGGCGCGCCAAGACACCCAGTAC.

Worth noting for this clone: Germline and genes here are mouse. Read sequence stops 1 residue before the CDR3 end, and the germline J gene provides the missing end. The chain couples TRBV31 to TRBJ1-1; possible D gene TRBD1, 6 bases. The CDR3 contains 12 residues. Looked up from germline, CDR1 is GKSSPN and CDR2 is SITVG. V was cut by 3 bases and J by 5 bases, with 10 bases left in between. The CDR3 loop is CAWSLDRTEVFF. Partial CDR3 DNA: TGTGCCTGGAGCCTGGACAGAACAGAAGTCTTC.

Concerning this clone: Each gene name is a mouse one. The CDR3 extends 1 residue past the end of the read, so its final part is completed from the germline J gene. The gene calls are TRBV26 and TRBJ2-7, with 8 bases identical to TRBD1. V was pared by 4 bases and J by 7 bases, with 3 bases of the junction left unmatched. CDR1 and CDR2 from the germline V gene are KGHPV and FQNQEV (reference sequence). The CDR3 consists of 12 residues. CDR3 in amino acids: CASSPTGDEQYF. Partial CDR3 DNA: TGTGCCAGCAGTCCGACAGGGGACGAACAGTAC.

Comment on this clone: Gene names denote mouse genes. The DNA ends 1 residue before the CDR3 does, and the rest of the CDR3 is filled in from the germline J gene. The J gene is TRBJ2-3, the V gene TRBV15; 8 bases agree with TRBD2. Germline loops: CDR1 SGHND, CDR2 FRSKSL. CDR3 length: 14 residues. The ends lost 6 bases at V and 1 base at J; junction bases unmatched: 3. CDR3 DNA, as far as it was read: TGTGCCAGCAGCGACTGGGGAGGTGCAGAAACGCTGTAT. This translates into CASSDWGGAETLY. The full CDR3 is CASSDWGGAETLYF.

A remark on this clone: Gene and germline names: mouse. The CDR3 goes on 1 residue after the read ends, and that part is filled in from the germline J gene. The chain couples TRBV19 to TRBJ1-2; tentatively, D is TRBD1 (5 bases). Germline V gene lookup returns CDR1 FNHDT and CDR2 SITEND (reference sequence). Trimming shortened V by 1 base and J by 2 bases, and 6 bases separated the two germline ends. This CDR3 spans 13 amino acids. CDR3 DNA, as far as it was read: TGTGCCAGCAGTATAAGGGACAACTCCGACTACACC. This codes for CASSIRDNSDYT. The CDR3, in full, reads CASSIRDNSDYTF. Together with reference TRBV19 and TRBJ1-2, the CDR3 gives the full variable domain: GGIITQTPKFLIGQEGQKLTLKCQQNFNHDTMYWYRQDSGKGLRLIYYSITENDLQKGDLSEGYDASREKKSSFSLTVTSAQKNEMAVFLCASSIRDNSDYTFGSGTRLLVI.

As for this clone: The gene names here belong to mouse. The observed sequence ends 1 residue before the CDR3 terminus, with the missing tail filled in from the germline J gene. Within the sample, other DNA sequences also encode this same CDR3. This chain joins TRBV26 and TRBJ2-7, with D perhaps TRBD2 (6 bases). With 0 bases removed from V and 4 bases from J, the gap between germline ends came to 7 bases. Germline CDR1 KGHPV, CDR2 FQNQEV (reference sequence). The CDR3 is 13 residues long. The CDR3 loop is CASSLSGGYEQYF. The sequenced CDR3 bases are TGTGCCAGCAGTCTGTCGGGGGGTTATGAACAGTAC.

About this clone: Mouse germline and gene names are used. The read stops 1 residue short of the end of the CDR3; the missing end is completed from the germline J gene. The chain is built from TRBV12-2 and TRBJ2-3; TRBD2 matches at 9 bases. The length of the CDR3 is 15 residues. V lost 4 bases, J lost 0 bases, and 4 bases stayed unmatched. CDR1 and CDR2 (germline): SGHLS, HYDKME. CDR3 bases read: TGTGCCAGCTCGCACGACTGGGGGAGTGCAGAAACGCTGTAT. Protein product: CASSHDWGSAETLY. The CDR3 as a whole reads CASSHDWGSAETLYF. Full variable domain (missing parts from reference TRBV12-2 and TRBJ2-3): NSGVVQSPRYIIKGKGERSILKCIPISGHLSVAWYQQTQGQELKFFIQHYDKMERDKGNLPSRFSVQQFDDYHSEMNMSALELEDSAVYFCASSHDWGSAETLYFGSGTRLTVL.

A word on this clone: The gene names given are mouse names. The read ends 1 residue shy of where the CDR3 ends; the end is completed using the germline J gene. The V call is TRBV26, the J call TRBJ1-1, with a possible D match to TRBD1 (6 bases). The CDR3 spans 15 residues. Deletions cut 0 bases from V and 4 bases from J, with 12 bases between. Looked up from germline, CDR1 is KGHPV and CDR2 is FQNQEV (reference sequence). The part of the CDR3 DNA that was read is TGTGCCAGCAGTCTGTCGTACGGCAGGGGCACAGAAGTCTTC. Its protein product is CASSLSYGRGTEVF. The CDR3 in full is CASSLSYGRGTEVFF.

This clone was detected only a few times. Gene names and germline match the mouse. Read coverage stops 1 residue before the CDR3 terminus; the germline J gene supplies the remainder. The gene calls are TRBV13-1 and TRBJ1-6, with D unresolved. TRBJ1-6 is placed among ORFs of uncertain function. The CDR3 is 12 amino acids. V was shortened by 2 bases and J by 6 bases, with 3 bases between the two germline ends. Germline CDR1 NSHNY, CDR2 SYGAGN. The CDR3 bases that were read are TGTGCCAGCAGTGAGGCTAATTCGCCCCTCTAC. This translates into CASSEANSPLY. The complete CDR3 protein is CASSEANSPLYF.

This clone was seen more than once but under ten times. Genes here carry mouse names. The read gets to within 1 residue of the CDR3 end, and the germline J gene fills in the rest. The chain recombines TRBV29 with TRBJ2-3; a possible D gene is TRBD1 (6 bases). The CDR3 length is 14 residues. Germline V gene data show CDR1 as MSHET and CDR2 as SYDVDS. V was shortened by 3 bases and J by 3 bases, with 10 bases between the two germline ends. This chain's CDR3 is CASSFTGRAETLYF. CDR3 bases read: TGTGCTAGCAGTTTTACAGGGAGGGCAGAAACGCTGTAT. Filled out from reference TRBV29 and TRBJ2-3, the complete variable domain reads DMKVTQMPRYLIKRMGENVLLECGQDMSHETMYWYRQDPGLGLQLIYISYDVDSNSEGDIPKGYRVSRKKREHFSLILDSAKTNQTSVYFCASSFTGRAETLYFGSGTRLTVL.

A note on this clone: Germline and genes here are mouse. The CDR3 end lies 1 residue beyond the end of the read and is filled in from the germline J gene. The rearrangement joins TRBV16 to TRBJ1-1; 10 bases align to TRBD1. This CDR3 region has 13 residues. In germline, CDR1 is SGHSA, CDR2 FRNQAP. J was trimmed by 6 bases and V by 5 bases; bases with no gene match: 3. The part of the CDR3 DNA that was read is TGTGCAAGCAGCCCGGGGACAGGGGCAGAAGTCTTC. Translated: CASSPGTGAEVF. Given in full, the CDR3 is CASSPGTGAEVFF.

On this clone: These gene names are mouse names. The CDR3 end is not reached by the read, which stops 1 residue before it; the germline J gene fills it in. This sequence joins TRBV3 and TRBJ2-7, with 12 nucleotides matching TRBD1. Germline V gives CDR1 SNHLY, CDR2 FYNGKV (reference sequence). The V and J ends lost 4 bases and 7 bases, in that order; junction bases with no gene match: 5. CDR3 length equals 14 residues. CDR3: CASSSRDRGREQYF. CDR3 bases read: TGTGCCAGCAGCTCCCGGGACAGGGGGCGGGAACAGTAC.

As to this clone: Genes and germline come from the mouse. The read comes to an end 1 residue before the CDR3 does, leaving the germline J gene to fill in the end. The rearrangement joins TRBV16 to TRBJ2-2; 8 positions match TRBD2. CDR1 is SGHSA and CDR2 is FRNQAP in the germline V gene. The CDR3 runs 16 residues. Trimming removed 1 base from V and 1 base from J; junction bases left unmatched: 2. The chain's CDR3 is CASSLAGGRNTGQLYF. The sequenced CDR3 bases are TGTGCAAGCAGCTTAGCGGGGGGGCGAAACACCGGGCAGCTCTAC. Complete variable domain (other parts from reference TRBV16 and TRBJ2-2): NAGVIQTPRHKVTGKGQEATLWCEPISGHSAVFWYRQTIVQGLEFLTYFRNQAPIDDSGMPKERFSAQMPNQSHSTLKIQSTQPQDSAVYLCASSLAGGRNTGQLYFGEGSKLTVL.

A few counts support this clone. Gene names denote mouse genes. The CDR3 extends 1 residue past the end of the read, so its final part is completed from the germline J gene. The genes are TRBV1 and TRBJ1-3, with 11 bases matching TRBD1. V trimming: 1 base; J trimming: 2 bases; junction bases outside the gene matches: 1. CDR3 length: 16 residues. CDR1 is NSQYPW and CDR2 is LRSPGD in the germline V gene (reference sequence). CDR3 amino acids: CTCSAGGQGAGNTLYF. CDR3 DNA (partial): TGCACCTGCAGTGCAGGGGGACAGGGGGCTGGAAATACGCTCTAT.

As concerns this clone: The gene symbols are mouse symbols. Read data end 1 residue before the CDR3 end; the end is taken from the germline J gene. Other nucleotide sequences from this sample produce the same CDR3. J is TRBJ1-3 and V is TRBV26; D unresolved. The CDR3 contains 14 residues. Germline CDR1 KGHPV, CDR2 FQNQEV (reference sequence). Trimming took off 6 bases at V and 0 bases at J, with 9 bases between the two ends. The sequenced CDR3 bases are TGTGCCAGCAGCCTACAGAATTCTGGAAATACGCTCTAT. Residues: CASSLQNSGNTLY. The CDR3 as a whole reads CASSLQNSGNTLYF.

This clone was detected only a few times. Genes and germline come from the mouse. The read terminates 1 residue ahead of where the CDR3 ends, so the germline J gene completes it. The rearrangement joins TRBV26 to TRBJ1-1; D perhaps matches TRBD1 (5 bases). Trimming took off 3 bases at V and 4 bases at J, with 9 bases between the two ends. This CDR3 comprises 13 residues. From germline, CDR1 is KGHPV and CDR2 FQNQEV (reference sequence). CDR3 protein: CASSLRERTEVFF. The CDR3 DNA, read in part, is TGTGCCAGCAGTCTCAGGGAACGCACAGAAGTCTTC.

This clone came up a few times. These gene names are mouse names. Partial CDR3 DNA: TGTGCCAGCAGCTCCCGGGACACCTATGAACAGTAC. Amino acids: CASSSRDTYEQY. The whole CDR3 protein reads CASSSRDTYEQYF. This rearrangement joins TRBV5 to TRBJ2-7; D might be TRBD1 (6 bases). The read terminates 1 residue ahead of where the CDR3 ends, so the germline J gene completes it. Trimming pared 5 bases from V and 2 bases from J, leaving 10 bases between. The germline CDR1 and CDR2 sequences are LGHNA and YNLKQL (reference sequence). The CDR3 extends over 13 amino acids.

As for this clone: Genes and germline come from the mouse. The read falls 1 residue short of the CDR3 end, and the missing part is taken from the germline J gene. The chain is built from TRBV31 and TRBJ1-2, with 7 positions matching TRBD1. The ends lost 1 base at V and 4 bases at J; junction bases unmatched: 3. The CDR3 loop spans 13 amino acids. In germline, CDR1 is GKSSPN, CDR2 SITVG. CDR3 sequence reads: CAWSPRGVSDYTF. The sequenced part of the CDR3 DNA is TGTGCCTGGAGTCCCAGGGGGGTCTCCGACTACACC.

There are a few counts of this clone. Mouse germline and gene names are used. Read coverage stops 1 residue before the CDR3 terminus; the germline J gene supplies the remainder. This sequence joins TRBV4 and TRBJ2-4; 10 nucleotides line up with TRBD2. Germline V gives CDR1 LGHDT, CDR2 YNNKQL (reference sequence). The CDR3 runs to 16 residues. Trimming took 3 bases from V and 0 from J; bases not matched to a gene: 3. The CDR3: CASSYWGGASQNTLYF. CDR3 DNA (partial): TGTGCCAGCAGCTACTGGGGGGGCGCGAGTCAAAACACCTTGTAC.

This clone has more than one count but fewer than ten. All gene names here are mouse names. The missing CDR3 end, 1 residue past where the read stops, is filled in from the germline J gene. The chain carries TRBV4 and TRBJ2-4; 7 bases are shared with TRBD2. Per germline, CDR1 LGHDT and CDR2 YNNKQL (reference sequence). V lost 5 bases to trimming and J lost 0 bases; unmatched junction nucleotides: 2. The CDR3 totals 14 residues. The CDR3 region is CASSAGGSQNTLYF. Incomplete CDR3 DNA: TGTGCCAGCAGCGCTGGGGGTAGTCAAAACACCTTGTAC. Filled out from reference TRBV4 and TRBJ2-4, the complete variable domain reads ETAVFQTPNYHVTQVGNEVSFNCKQTLGHDTMYWYKQDSKKLLKIMFSYNNKQLIVNETVPRRFSPQSSDKAHLNLRIKSVEPEDSAVYLCASSAGGSQNTLYFGAGTRLSVL.

About this clone: Germline and genes: mouse. The read stops 1 residue short of the end of the CDR3; the missing end is completed from the germline J gene. This sequence joins TRBV29 and TRBJ1-2, with TRBD1 matching over 9 bases. The CDR3 runs to 14 residues. The germline CDR1 and CDR2 sequences are MSHET and SYDVDS. The J segment lost 2 bases and the V segment lost 6 bases, leaving 4 bases of the junction unmatched. CDR3 bases read: TGTGCTAGCAGCCGGACAGGGGTGAACTCCGACTACACC. It is translated as CASSRTGVNSDYT. In full, the CDR3 is CASSRTGVNSDYTF. Full variable domain (remainder filled in from reference TRBV29 and TRBJ1-2): DMKVTQMPRYLIKRMGENVLLECGQDMSHETMYWYRQDPGLGLQLIYISYDVDSNSEGDIPKGYRVSRKKREHFSLILDSAKTNQTSVYFCASSRTGVNSDYTFGSGTRLLVI.

About this clone: Gene names are the mouse ones. The read stops 1 residue short of the end of the CDR3; the missing end is completed from the germline J gene. This chain links TRBV5 with TRBJ2-7; 11 nucleotides agree with TRBD2. V was pared by 2 bases and J by 3 bases, with 3 bases of the junction left unmatched. Per germline, CDR1 LGHNA and CDR2 YNLKQL (reference sequence). CDR3 length equals 15 residues. This CDR3 is CASSQSGLGVYEQYF. The sequenced CDR3 bases are TGTGCCAGCAGCCAATCGGGACTGGGGGTCTATGAACAGTAC.